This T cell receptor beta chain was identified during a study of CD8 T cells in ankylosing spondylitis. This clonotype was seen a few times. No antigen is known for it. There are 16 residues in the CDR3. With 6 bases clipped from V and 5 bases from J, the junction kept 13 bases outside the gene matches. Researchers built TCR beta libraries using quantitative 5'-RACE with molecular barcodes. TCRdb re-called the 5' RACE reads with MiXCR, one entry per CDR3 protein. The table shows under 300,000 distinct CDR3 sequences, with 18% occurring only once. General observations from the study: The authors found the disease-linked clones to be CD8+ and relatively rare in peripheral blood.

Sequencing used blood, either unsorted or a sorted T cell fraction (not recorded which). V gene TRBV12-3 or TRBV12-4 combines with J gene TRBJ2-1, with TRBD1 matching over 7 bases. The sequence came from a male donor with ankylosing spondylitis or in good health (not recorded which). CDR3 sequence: CASSLTRQGPNNEQFF. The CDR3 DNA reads TGTGCCAGCAGCCTAACCCGACAGGGCCCAAACAATGAGCAGTTCTTC.